Listed below are T cell receptor beta chains from one sample, sequenced in a study of blood T cell repertoires in COVID-19. Measured with immunoSEQ multiplex PCR; TCRdb has only the in-frame clones, and not every one. This repertoire shows 90,000 or so clones, more than 75% found once; its top ten account for more than 25%. Sequencing was done on a sample of peripheral blood. The source of these receptors is a human donor in a cohort sampled during active COVID-19. Each CDR3 is given with its conserved first and last residue. The D gene is left open where the match is weak. Clone size appears in some rows only: once, few, many, or a class for an expanded clone.

TRBV9,-,-,TRBJ1-4,CASSVGGEEVEKLFF,TGTGCCAGCAGCGTAGGCGGGGAGGAGGTCGAAAAACTGTTTTTT
TRBV9,-,TRBD2,TRBJ2-5,CASSVATGVGLAGSTLSETQYF,TGTGCCAGCAGCGTAGCTACGGGGGTCGGGCTAGCGGGTAGTACGTTATCGGAGACCCAGTACTTC
TRBV4-3,-,TRBD1,TRBJ1-4,CASSPGGQNEKLFF,TGCGCCAGCAGCCCAGGGGGGCAGAACGAAAAACTGTTTTTT
TRBV21-1,-,-,TRBJ1-1,CASSIGQGAWEAFF,TGTGCCAGCAGCATCGGACAGGGGGCCTGGGAAGCTTTCTTT
TRBV25-1,-,TRBD1,TRBJ1-6,CASSPSDRAHSPLHF,TGTGCCAGCAGTCCTTCGGACAGGGCTCATTCACCCCTCCACTTT
TRBV28,-,-,TRBJ1-5,CASSPDMRWSNQPQHF,TGTGCCAGCAGTCCGGACATGCGATGGAGCAATCAGCCCCAGCATTTT
TRBV24-1,-,-,TRBJ1-1,CAPRGGSHEEAFF,TGTGCCCCGCGGGGCGGGTCCCATGAAGAAGCTTTCTTT
TRBV10-1,-,TRBD1,TRBJ2-7,CASSPATGPDSEQYF,TGCGCCAGCAGTCCCGCGACAGGGCCGGATTCCGAGCAGTACTTC
TRBV28,-,-,TRBJ1-2,CASTGIISWGYTF,TGTGCCAGCACAGGGATTATCTCTTGGGGCTACACCTTC
TRBV5-1,-,TRBD1,TRBJ2-5,CASSLPGTGILKTQYF,TGCGCCAGCAGCTTACCCGGGACAGGGATATTGAAGACCCAGTACTTC
TRBV7-9,-,-,TRBJ1-2,CASSLVSEKGYTF,TGTGCCAGCAGCTTAGTGTCCGAGAAGGGCTACACCTTC
TRBV2,-,-,TRBJ2-5,CASSRDTQETQYF,TGTGCCAGCAGCCGGGACACCCAAGAGACCCAGTACTTC
TRBV11-2,many,TRBD1,TRBJ2-7,CASSLGQGDYEQYF,TGTGCCAGCAGCTTAGGGCAGGGGGACTACGAGCAGTACTTC
TRBV7-2,few,-,TRBJ2-7,CASSLAWTLIAYEQYF,TGTGCCAGCAGCTTAGCATGGACACTCATTGCGTACGAGCAGTACTTC
TRBV5-1,-,TRBD2,TRBJ2-1,CASSLGWTSSYNEQFF,TGCGCCAGCAGCTTGGGGTGGACTAGCTCCTACAATGAGCAGTTCTTC
TRBV11-2,-,-,TRBJ2-3,CASSLVAGALDTQYF,TGTGCCAGCAGCTTAGTGGCGGGGGCGCTGGATACGCAGTATTTT
TRBV11-2,-,-,TRBJ1-4,CASSTGHLATNEKLFF,TGTGCCAGCAGCACCGGACACCTAGCAACTAATGAAAAACTGTTTTTT
TRBV12-3/TRBV12-4,-,-,TRBJ1-2,CASSFGTFYGYTF,TGTGCCAGCAGTTTCGGGACATTCTATGGCTACACCTTC
TRBV7-2,-,-,TRBJ2-7,CASSHTDTKAYEQYF,TGTGCCAGCAGCCATACCGACACGAAAGCCTACGAGCAGTACTTC
TRBV5-1,-,TRBD2,TRBJ2-1,CASSLRTSGGLSYNEQFF,TGCGCCAGCAGCCTAAGGACTAGCGGGGGTCTCTCCTACAATGAGCAGTTCTTC
TRBV12-3/TRBV12-4,-,-,TRBJ1-5,CASEGEGNQPQHF,TGTGCCTCGGAAGGTGAGGGCAATCAGCCCCAGCATTTT
TRBV19,-,-,TRBJ1-6,CATSDSYNSPLHF,TGTGCCACCTCGGACAGCTATAATTCACCCCTCCACTTT
TRBV6-2/TRBV6-3,few,TRBD1,TRBJ1-2,CASSDRTGQYGYTF,TGTGCCAGCAGCGACCGGACAGGGCAGTATGGCTACACCTTC
TRBV7-2,-,TRBD1,TRBJ2-7,CASSLNSIQGAGDEQYF,TGTGCCAGCAGCTTAAATTCGATACAGGGGGCCGGAGACGAGCAGTACTTC
TRBV6-2/TRBV6-3,-,-,TRBJ1-2,CASSAGTVYGYTF,TGTGCCAGCAGTGCCGGTACAGTCTATGGCTACACCTTC
TRBV10-1,many,-,TRBJ2-5,CASSPMGKGETQYF,TGCGCCAGCAGCCCAATGGGAAAGGGGGAGACCCAGTACTTC
TRBV5-4,-,TRBD2,TRBJ2-3,CASSFSGASADTQYF,TGTGCCAGCAGCTTTAGCGGGGCCTCGGCAGATACGCAGTATTTT
TRBV5-1,-,TRBD2,TRBJ2-5,CASTSGTSGAPVQETQYF,TGCGCCAGCACCTCCGGGACTAGCGGGGCCCCGGTCCAAGAGACCCAGTACTTC
TRBV4-3,-,-,TRBJ2-5,CASSQDSGYRETQYF,TGCGCCAGCAGCCAAGATTCAGGGTACCGGGAGACCCAGTACTTC
TRBV20-1,-,-,TRBJ2-5,CSASGRGRETQYF,TGCAGTGCTAGTGGCAGGGGGAGGGAGACCCAGTACTTC
TRBV11-2,-,-,TRBJ2-1,CASSLDEGAYNEQFF,TGTGCCAGCAGCTTAGATGAGGGGGCCTACAATGAGCAGTTCTTC
TRBV10-3,few,-,TRBJ1-2,CASQGRVDYGYTF,TGTGCCTCACAGGGAAGAGTTGACTATGGCTACACCTTC
TRBV18,-,-,TRBJ1-5,CASSLLEGANQPQHF,TGTGCCAGCTCACTCCTCGAGGGCGCCAATCAGCCCCAGCATTTT
TRBV7-9,-,-,TRBJ2-3,CASSLMLAHSTDTQYF,TGTGCCAGCAGCTTAATGCTAGCACACAGCACAGATACGCAGTATTTT
TRBV5-1,-,-,TRBJ2-5,CASSFPKRAQETQYF,TGCGCCAGCAGCTTCCCCAAGCGAGCACAAGAGACCCAGTACTTC
TRBV3-1/TRBV3-2,-,TRBD2,TRBJ2-1,CASSPLAGDEQFF,TGTGCCAGCAGCCCACTAGCGGGAGATGAGCAGTTCTTC
TRBV6-2/TRBV6-3,-,-,TRBJ1-5,CASSSVSYQPQHF,TGTGCCAGCAGTTCCGTTTCCTATCAGCCCCAGCATTTT
TRBV12-3/TRBV12-4,-,-,TRBJ2-3,CASSSRPFDTQYF,TGTGCCAGCAGTAGCCGCCCTTTTGATACGCAGTATTTT
TRBV4-3,-,-,TRBJ2-7,CASSQGAVGLPYEQYF,TGCGCCAGCAGCCAAGGTGCCGTGGGACTCCCCTACGAGCAGTACTTC
TRBV25-1,-,-,TRBJ2-1,CASSVPGGAGKQFF,TGTGCCAGCAGTGTTCCCGGCGGAGCCGGGAAGCAGTTCTTC
TRBV3-1/TRBV3-2,few,-,TRBJ1-6,CASSREANSPLHF,TGTGCCAGCAGCCGCGAGGCTAATTCACCCCTCCACTTT
TRBV7-2,-,TRBD1,TRBJ2-5,CASSLRTGFQETQYF,TGTGCCAGCAGCCTGAGGACAGGCTTCCAAGAGACCCAGTACTTC
TRBV3-1/TRBV3-2,-,TRBD2,TRBJ2-3,CASSQGSGVDTQYF,TGTGCCAGCAGCCAAGGCAGCGGGGTAGATACGCAGTATTTT
TRBV7-2,-,TRBD1,TRBJ1-6,CATGQGPNSPLHF,TGTGCCACGGGACAGGGGCCTAATTCACCCCTCCACTTT
TRBV7-8,-,-,TRBJ2-7,CASSLGRSSYEQYF,TGTGCCAGCAGCTTAGGGCGGTCCTCCTACGAGCAGTACTTC
TRBV7-2,-,-,TRBJ2-5,CASSVTQQETQYF,TGTGCCAGCAGCGTCACACAACAAGAGACCCAGTACTTC
TRBV18,-,-,TRBJ2-5,CASSPSGQETQYF,TGTGCCAGCTCACCATCAGGCCAAGAGACCCAGTACTTC
TRBV7-2,-,TRBD2,TRBJ2-5,CASNLDAAGARETQYF,TGTGCCAGCAACTTGGACGCGGCGGGAGCTCGGGAGACCCAGTACTTC
TRBV7-9,-,-,TRBJ1-6,CASSLAQGGSPLHF,TGTGCCAGCAGCTTAGCACAGGGCGGGTCACCCCTCCACTTT
TRBV5-4,-,-,TRBJ2-7,CASSLARGNYEQYF,TGTGCCAGCAGCTTGGCCAGGGGAAACTACGAGCAGTACTTC
TRBV6-6,-,TRBD1,TRBJ2-7,CASSFPRTGSSYEQYF,TGTGCCAGCAGTTTTCCTAGGACAGGGAGCTCCTACGAGCAGTACTTC
TRBV4-3,-,TRBD1,TRBJ1-4,CASSQDRGLEKLFF,TGCGCCAGCAGCCAAGACAGGGGGCTTGAAAAACTGTTTTTT
TRBV27,many,TRBD2,TRBJ2-7,CASSSLRGGSYEQYF,TGTGCCAGCAGTTCACTACGGGGGGGCTCCTACGAGCAGTACTTC
TRBV28,-,-,TRBJ1-4,CASSLYSGSGEKLFF,TGTGCCAGCAGTTTATACTCAGGGTCTGGCGAAAAACTGTTTTTT
TRBV30,-,TRBD2,TRBJ2-7,CAWSPGLAGREQYF,TGTGCCTGGAGTCCGGGACTAGCGGGACGCGAGCAGTACTTC